The sequence of this T cell receptor (beta chain) was determined in a study of blood T cell repertoires in COVID-19. Study-wide context: Acute and convalescent COVID-19 specimens originated in the United States, Italy and Spain.

Per the original methods: By means of reference gene primer amplification, nucleated cell counts were estimated. Sequenced by immunoSEQ multiplex PCR; TCRdb stores in-frame clones only, minus some. The DNA gave D and trimming, while V, J and clone size come from that table. The table includes more than 65,000 clones, roughly 80% detected once. V was cut by 5 bases and J by 1 base, with 11 bases left in between. The germline gives CDR1 LNHDA, CDR2 SQIVND (reference sequence). This CDR3 contains 14 residues. The sequenced sample consisted of peripheral blood. The chain is built from TRBV19 and TRBJ2-5, with D perhaps matching TRBD2 (5 bases). The sequence was obtained from a human donor in a cohort sampled during active COVID-19. CDR3 amino acids: CASSVGLTQETQYF. CDR3 nucleotide sequence: TGTGCCAGTAGTGTTGGACTCACCCAAGAGACCCAGTACTTC.